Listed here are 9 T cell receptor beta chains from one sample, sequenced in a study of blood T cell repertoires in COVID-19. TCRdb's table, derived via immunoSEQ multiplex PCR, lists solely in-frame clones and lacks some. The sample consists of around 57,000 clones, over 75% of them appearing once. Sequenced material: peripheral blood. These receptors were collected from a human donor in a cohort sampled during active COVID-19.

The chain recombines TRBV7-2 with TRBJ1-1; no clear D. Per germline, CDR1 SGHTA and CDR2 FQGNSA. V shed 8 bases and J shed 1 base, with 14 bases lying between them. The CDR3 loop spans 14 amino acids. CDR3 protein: CASRLASANTEAFF. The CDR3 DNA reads TGTGCCAGCCGGCTTGCCAGCGCGAACACTGAAGCTTTCTTT.

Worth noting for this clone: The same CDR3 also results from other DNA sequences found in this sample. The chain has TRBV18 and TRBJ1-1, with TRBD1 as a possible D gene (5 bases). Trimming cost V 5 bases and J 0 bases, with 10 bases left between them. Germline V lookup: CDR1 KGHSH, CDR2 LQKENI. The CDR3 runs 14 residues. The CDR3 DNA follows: TGTGCCAGCTCAGGAGACAGATTGAACACTGAAGCTTTCTTT. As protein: CASSGDRLNTEAFF.

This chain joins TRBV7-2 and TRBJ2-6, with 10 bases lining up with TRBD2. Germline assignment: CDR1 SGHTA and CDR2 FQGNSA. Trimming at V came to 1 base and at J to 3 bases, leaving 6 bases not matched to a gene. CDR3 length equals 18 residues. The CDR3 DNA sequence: TGTGCCAGCAGCTTAGTGGCTAGCGGGAGTAGTGGGGCCAACGTCCTGACTTTC. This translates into CASSLVASGSSGANVLTF. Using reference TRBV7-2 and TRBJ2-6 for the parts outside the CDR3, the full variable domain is GAGVSQSPSNKVTEKGKDVELRCDPISGHTALYWYRQSLGQGLEFLIYFQGNSAPDKSGLPSDRFSAERTGGSVSTLTIQRTQQEDSAVYLCASSLVASGSSGANVLTFGAGSRLTVL.

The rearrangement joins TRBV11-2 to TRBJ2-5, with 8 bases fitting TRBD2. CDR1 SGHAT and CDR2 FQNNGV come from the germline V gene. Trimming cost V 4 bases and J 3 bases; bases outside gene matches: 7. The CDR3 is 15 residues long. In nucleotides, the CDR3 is TGTGCCAGCAGCTCCGCCGGGACTAGAAAAGAGACCCAGTACTTC. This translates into CASSSAGTRKETQYF.

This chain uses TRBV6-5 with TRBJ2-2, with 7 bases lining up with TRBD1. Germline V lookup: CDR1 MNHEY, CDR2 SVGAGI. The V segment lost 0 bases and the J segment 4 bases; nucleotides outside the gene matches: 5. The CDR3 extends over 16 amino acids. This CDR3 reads CASSYSQGQITGELFF. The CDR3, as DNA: TGTGCCAGCAGTTACTCTCAGGGACAGATCACCGGGGAGCTGTTTTTT.

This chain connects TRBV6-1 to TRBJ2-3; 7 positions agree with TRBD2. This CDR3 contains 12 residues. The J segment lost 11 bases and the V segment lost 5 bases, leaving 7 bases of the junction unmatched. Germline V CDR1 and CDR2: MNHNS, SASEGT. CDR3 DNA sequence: TGTGCCAGCAGTTTCGGACTAGTTATGCAGTATTTT. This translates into CASSFGLVMQYF.

The CDR3 nucleotides are TGTGCCAGCTTCACTGGGACAGGGGGTACCTACGAGCAGTACTTC. Encoded protein: CASFTGTGGTYEQYF. The chain recombines TRBV6-5 with TRBJ2-7; TRBD1 aligns across 11 bases. The CDR3 is 15 residues long. The junction had 8 bases not matched to a gene; V was cut back by 8 bases and J by 2 bases. In germline, CDR1 is MNHEY, CDR2 SVGAGI.

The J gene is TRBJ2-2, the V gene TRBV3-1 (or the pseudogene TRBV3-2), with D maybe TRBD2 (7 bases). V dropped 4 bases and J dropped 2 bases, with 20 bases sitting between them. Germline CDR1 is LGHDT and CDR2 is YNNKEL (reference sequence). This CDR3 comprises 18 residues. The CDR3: CASSPPRGRETNTGELFF. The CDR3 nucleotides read TGTGCCAGCAGCCCCCCGCGGGGGCGGGAGACCAACACCGGGGAGCTGTTTTTT.

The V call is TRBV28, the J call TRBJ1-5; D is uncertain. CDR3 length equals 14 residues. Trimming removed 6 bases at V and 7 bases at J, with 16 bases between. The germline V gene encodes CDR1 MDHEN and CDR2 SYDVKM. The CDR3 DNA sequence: TGTGCCAGCAGCCCCACCACCGGGGTACAGCCCCAGCATTTT. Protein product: CASSPTTGVQPQHF.